The 17 T cell receptor beta chains below were found in one sample sequenced in a study of tumor and adjacent non-tumor tissue in lung cancer. TCRbeta libraries were built with three rounds of nested PCR, modified from ARM-PCR. MiXCR, run by TCRdb on the multiplex PCR reads, gives a single entry per CDR3 protein. The table includes around 80,000 distinct CDR3 sequences, about 80% detected once. The template was RNA from unsorted bulk tissue. Distant lung tissue was collected more than 3 cm away from the tumor edge. Sequenced sample: distant non-tumor lung tissue. The receptors were gathered from a man in his 70s with non-small cell lung cancer.

A note on this clonotype: One end of the junction fails to match germline, which may point to a read error. The J gene is TRBJ2-7, the V gene TRBV11-1; unclear D gene. Germline assignment: CDR1 SGHAT and CDR2 FQDESV (reference sequence). The CDR3 loop spans 14 amino acids. CDR3 region: CASSSRKTTYEQNF. CDR3 DNA: TGTGCCAGTAGCTCCAGGAAAACGACCTACGAGCAGAACTTC.

The chain couples TRBV11-2 to TRBJ1-2; D is perhaps TRBD1 (5 bases). In germline, CDR1 is SGHAT, CDR2 FQNNGV. The CDR3 is 13 amino acids. The CDR3: CASTLDRRGAYTF. CDR3 DNA: TGTGCTAGTACCTTAGATAGGAGGGGTGCCTACACCTTC.

The V and J genes are TRBV12-3 or TRBV12-4 and TRBJ1-2; D unclear. The ends were cut back, 10 bases at V and 6 bases at J, with 12 bases in the middle. The CDR3 consists of 11 residues. The CDR3 region is CANTIGDGYTF. The CDR3 DNA is TGTGCCAACACCATAGGAGATGGCTACACCTTC.

In the case of this clonotype: One end of the junction does not line up with germline, which may come from a read error. This chain links TRBV6-5 with TRBJ1-5; tentative D call: TRBD1 (6 bases). The CDR3 extends over 17 amino acids. CDR1 MNHEY and CDR2 SVGAGI come from the germline V gene. This CDR3 reads CASNPGGGGRFNQAQHF. In DNA, the CDR3 is TGTGCCAGCAATCCCGGCGGAGGGGGACGGTTTAATCAGGCCCAGCATTTT.

With respect to this clonotype: Its ends do not fully match the called genes, so a read error is possible. The rearrangement uses TRBV6-1 and TRBJ2-7, with TRBD2 matching 8 bases. Per the germline V gene, CDR1 is MNHNS and CDR2 is SASEGT. CDR3 length: 17 amino acids. CDR3 nucleotide sequence: TGTGCCAGCGGTGAAATTACGGGGGGGGATTACACCTACGAGCAGTACTTC. Translation gives CASGEITGGDYTYEQYF.

This chain uses TRBV28 with TRBJ2-5, with 7 bases identical to TRBD1. Germline V gene lookup returns CDR1 MDHEN and CDR2 SYDVKM. The ends lost 6 bases at V and 9 bases at J; junction bases unmatched: 10. This CDR3 comprises 13 residues. CDR3 protein: CASRLQGHEAQYF. In DNA form, the CDR3 reads TGTGCCAGCAGACTACAGGGGCATGAGGCCCAGTACTTC.

Worth noting for this clonotype: This may stem from a read error, because a much larger clone lies one nucleotide away. The chain links TRBV6-5 to TRBJ2-5, with D possibly TRBD2 on 7 matching bases. V shed 1 base and J shed 6 bases, with 18 bases lying between them. The CDR3 is 16 residues long. CDR1 is MNHEY and CDR2 is SVGAGI in the germline V gene. The CDR3 here is CASSYWLGGGQKTQYF. Written as DNA, the CDR3 is TGTGCCAGCAGTTACTGGTTGGGAGGGGGTCAAAAGACCCAGTACTTC.

This clonotype was observed once. The chain combines TRBV29-1 with TRBJ2-7; TRBD2 matches at 8 bases. The J call may be mistaken, given a closer DNA end match to TRBJ2-1. Germline CDR1 SQVTM, CDR2 ANQGSEA. The CDR3 covers 13 residues. The CDR3 nucleotides are TGCAGCGTCGGGACTAGGGGAGCCGGGGAACAGTTCTTC. This sequence encodes CSVGTRGAGEQFF.

A note on this clonotype: A junction boundary mismatches the germline segment, possibly from a read error. The chain couples TRBV6-1 to TRBJ2-5; no clear D. The CDR3 totals 13 residues. Germline values: CDR1 MNHNS, CDR2 SASEGT. The DNA for the CDR3 is TGTGCCAGCAACAACCGAGAGTTGGAGACCCAGTACTTT. Translating it yields CASNNRELETQYF.

This chain links TRBV29-1 with TRBJ2-3; D tentatively reads TRBD1 or TRBD2 (5 bases each). The V end was cut by 2 bases, the J end by 8 bases, with 26 bases between. There are 17 residues in the CDR3. The germline CDR1 and CDR2 sequences are SQVTM and ANQGSEA. CDR3 bases: TGCAGCGTTGAAACAGGAGCGGCATGGGGCGAGGCAGGTACGCAGTATTTT. Translating it yields CSVETGAAWGEAGTQYF.

A note on this clonotype: At one end, the junction sequence differs from germline, possibly due to a read error. The V gene is TRBV4-1, the J gene TRBJ2-3; tentatively, D is TRBD1 (5 bases). CDR1 is MGHRA and CDR2 is YSYEKL in the germline V gene. The CDR3 sequence is 14 residues long. CDR3 amino acids: CTSSQVAGPDTQYF. The DNA for the CDR3 is TGCACCAGCAGTCAAGTGGCAGGGCCAGATACACAGTATTTT.

Turning to this clonotype: At one end the junction does not follow the germline gene, possibly because of a read error. J is TRBJ2-1 and V is TRBV4-3, with TRBD1 matching over 8 bases. CDR3 length equals 16 residues. Germline CDR1 reads LGHNA; CDR2 reads YSLEER. Here the CDR3 reads CPSSQDGQGFYNEQFF. DNA for the CDR3: TGCCCCAGCAGCCAAGATGGACAGGGTTTCTACAATGAGCAGTTCTTC.

To note about this clonotype: Since a much larger clone is just one base distant, this may be a read error. The chain links TRBV5-5 to TRBJ2-5; 7 bases match TRBD2. The CDR3 is 15 amino acids. The V segment lost 3 bases and the J segment 4 bases; nucleotides outside the gene matches: 9. From germline, CDR1 is SGHKS and CDR2 YYEKEE (reference sequence). CDR3 nucleotides: TGTGCCAGCAGCTCCATCCCAGGGAGGGGAGAGACCCAGTACTTC. Translating it yields CASSSIPGRGETQYF.

With regard to this clonotype: An end of the junction does not agree with germline; a read error may underlie this. The rearrangement uses TRBV5-1 and TRBJ2-3; the D is unclear. The CDR3 sequence is 12 residues long. Germline CDR1 is SGHRS and CDR2 is YFSETQ. The CDR3 loop is CANSPSTDTQYF. The CDR3, as DNA: TGCGCCAACAGCCCCAGCACAGATACGCAGTATTTT.

Comment on this clonotype: One junction end does not reproduce the germline sequence, and a read error may be involved. V usage is TRBV11-2 and J usage is TRBJ2-2; 7 positions match TRBD1. CDR1 is SGHAT, CDR2 FQNNGV, per germline. The CDR3 runs to 16 residues. The CDR3 region is CTSSLLDTGVAGELFF. The CDR3 region has the DNA TGTACCAGCAGCTTATTGGACACAGGGGTTGCCGGGGAGTTGTTTTTT.

V is TRBV11-2 and J is TRBJ2-7; TRBD1 matches at 8 bases. Per the germline V gene, CDR1 is SGHAT and CDR2 is FQNNGV. V gave up 0 bases and J gave up 9 bases; unmatched junction bases: 10. The CDR3 contains 15 residues. Here the CDR3 reads CASSLDQGASYLQYF. The CDR3 nucleotides are TGTGCCAGCAGCTTAGATCAGGGGGCCTCCTACCTGCAGTACTTC.

This chain links TRBV29-1 with TRBJ2-5; D uncertain. Germline V lookup: CDR1 SQVTM, CDR2 ANQGSEA. The CDR3 runs 16 residues. Here the CDR3 DNA reads TGCAGGGCCAAGCCCTACTTCCAGACACGTCAAGAGACCCAGTACTTC. It specifies CRAKPYFQTRQETQYF.